Shown below are 25 T cell receptor beta chains from a single sample sequenced in a study of cytomegalovirus exposure and HLA in healthy donors. The PCR ran on 60 Vbeta and 13 Jbeta primers. Some clones are missing from TCRdb's copy, which holds only in-frame ones; the method was immunoSEQ multiplex PCR. This table holds roughly 200,000 clones, over 60% found once. The sample was PBMCs. These TCRs come from a young man in good health and CMV-seronegative.

The chain joins TRBV15 to TRBJ1-1; a possible D gene is TRBD1 (5 bases). The V gene lost 0 bases and the J gene lost 6 bases, with 5 bases spanning the gap. CDR1 is LNHNV, CDR2 YYDKDF, per germline (reference sequence). The CDR3 totals 12 residues. The CDR3 DNA is TGTGCCACCAGCAGAGAGGGGCCTGAAGCTTTCTTT. This translates into CATSREGPEAFF. The full variable domain, with the rest looked up from reference TRBV15 and TRBJ1-1, is DAMVIQNPRYQVTQFGKPVTLSCSQTLNHNVMYWYQQKSSQAPKLLFHYYDKDFNNEADTPDNFQSRRPNTSFCFLDIRSPGLGDTAMYLCATSREGPEAFFGQGTRLTVV.

Only a few counts were recorded for this clone. The genes are TRBV4-1 and TRBJ2-1; 11 nucleotides match TRBD2. V gave up 3 bases and J gave up 5 bases; unmatched junction bases: 9. The V gene's germline CDR1 is MGHRA and CDR2 YSYEKL. The CDR3 loop spans 17 amino acids. The CDR3 reads CASSHFLAGGGNNEQFF. Here the CDR3 DNA reads TGCGCCAGCAGCCACTTTCTAGCGGGAGGAGGTAACAATGAGCAGTTCTTC.

The chain carries TRBV15 and TRBJ2-2; no reliable D call. Per the germline V gene, CDR1 is LNHNV and CDR2 is YYDKDF (reference sequence). Deletions cut 0 bases from V and 4 bases from J, with 9 bases between. The CDR3 loop spans 15 amino acids. CDR3 sequence reads: CATSRDVRVTGELFF. For the CDR3, the DNA is TGTGCCACCAGCAGAGATGTGAGAGTCACCGGGGAGCTGTTTTTT.

This clone was seen a single time. This chain links TRBV7-2 with TRBJ2-3; TRBD2 aligns across 11 bases. CDR1 and CDR2 from the germline V gene are SGHTA and FQGNSA. The length of the CDR3 is 16 residues. J lost 3 bases, V lost 6 bases, and 8 bases had no gene match. The CDR3, as DNA: TGTGCCAGCAGGCCCCCGAGACTAGCGGGGACAGATACGCAGTATTTT. The encoded protein is CASRPPRLAGTDTQYF.

This clone was counted a few times. The chain links TRBV6-1 to TRBJ1-1; D is undetermined. Trimming removed 7 bases from V and 4 bases from J, with 19 bases in between. Germline CDR1 reads MNHNS; CDR2 reads SASEGT. The CDR3 runs 15 residues. The CDR3 loop reads CASTPGIASGTEAFF. DNA of the CDR3: TGTGCCAGCACCCCGGGAATTGCCTCGGGCACTGAAGCTTTCTTT.

This chain links TRBV7-9 with TRBJ1-1; D is possibly TRBD1 (5 bases). The CDR3 contains 13 residues. The V and J ends lost 1 base and 6 bases respectively, with 9 bases between them. From germline, CDR1 is SEHNR and CDR2 FQNEAQ (reference sequence). CDR3 in amino acids: CASSLGTNPEAFF. In DNA form, the CDR3 reads TGTGCCAGCAGCTTAGGGACAAACCCTGAAGCTTTCTTT.

The V gene is TRBV28, the J gene TRBJ2-7; 12 bases match TRBD1. The germline gives CDR1 MDHEN, CDR2 SYDVKM. This CDR3 has 15 amino acids. Trimming cost V 4 bases and J 13 bases; bases outside gene matches: 14. In nucleotides, the CDR3 is TGTGCCAGCAGTTCCCAAGGGACAGGGGGCGACCCCCTTTACTTC. The encoded protein is CASSSQGTGGDPLYF. The full variable domain, with the rest looked up from reference TRBV28 and TRBJ2-7, is DVKVTQSSRYLVKRTGEKVFLECVQDMDHENMFWYRQDPGLGLRLIYFSYDVKMKEKGDIPEGYSVSREKKERFSLILESASTNQTSMYLCASSSQGTGGDPLYFGPGTRLTVT.

The sample holds a few counts of this clone. The CDR3 loop is CASSFGPAAEAFF. The CDR3 DNA reads TGTGCCAGCAGTTTTGGCCCCGCGGCTGAAGCTTTCTTT. The chain links TRBV27 to TRBJ1-1; D ambiguous. Trimming pared 3 bases from V and 6 bases from J, leaving 11 bases between. The length of the CDR3 is 13 residues. From germline, CDR1 is MNHEY and CDR2 SMNVEV (reference sequence).

The V call is TRBV5-1, the J call TRBJ2-7; 7 bases line up with TRBD2. Germline loops: CDR1 SGHRS, CDR2 YFSETQ. The CDR3 length is 15 residues. J lost 3 bases, V lost 2 bases, and 8 bases had no gene match. Here the CDR3 DNA reads TGCGCCAGCAGCTTTTTGGGGGGAGGGGACTACGAGCAGTACTTC. It yields the protein CASSFLGGGDYEQYF.

The rearrangement joins TRBV28 to TRBJ2-2, with D possibly being TRBD1 (6 bases). CDR1 and CDR2 from the germline V gene are MDHEN and SYDVKM. This CDR3 has 17 residues. The ends were cut back, 5 bases at V and 5 bases at J, with 21 bases in the middle. CDR3 sequence: CASSPPRVRGGTGELFF. In DNA form, the CDR3 reads TGTGCCAGCAGTCCCCCTCGAGTCAGGGGTGGGACCGGGGAGCTGTTTTTT. The full variable domain, with the rest looked up from reference TRBV28 and TRBJ2-2, is DVKVTQSSRYLVKRTGEKVFLECVQDMDHENMFWYRQDPGLGLRLIYFSYDVKMKEKGDIPEGYSVSREKKERFSLILESASTNQTSMYLCASSPPRVRGGTGELFFGEGSRLTVL.

This rearrangement joins TRBV11-3 to TRBJ1-1; D is uncertain. The CDR3 runs to 13 residues. V lost 3 bases, J lost 5 bases, and 10 bases lay in between. The germline CDR1 and CDR2 sequences are SGHNT and YENEEA. The CDR3 loop reads CASSLNSGTEAFF. As DNA, the CDR3 is TGTGCCAGCAGCTTGAACTCGGGGACTGAAGCTTTCTTT.

The chain has TRBV7-9 and TRBJ2-7; D perhaps matches TRBD1 (5 bases). Trimming took off 2 bases at V and 5 bases at J, with 16 bases between the two ends. The CDR3 spans 15 residues. Germline V gene sequence: CDR1 SEHNR, CDR2 FQNEAQ (reference sequence). Written as DNA, the CDR3 is TGTGCCAGCAGCTTATTGTCGTTGGGGCCGCACGAGCAGTACTTC. This encodes CASSLLSLGPHEQYF.

The J gene is TRBJ1-4, the V gene TRBV4-1; D is undetermined. V gave up 0 bases and J gave up 2 bases, with 7 bases separating them. The CDR3 length is 15 residues. Germline assignment: CDR1 MGHRA and CDR2 YSYEKL. The CDR3 DNA sequence: TGCGCCAGCAGCCAAGAAACAGCTACTAATGAAAAACTGTTTTTT. Amino acid sequence: CASSQETATNEKLFF.

This rearrangement joins TRBV18 to TRBJ1-2; TRBD1 might be the D (5 bases). CDR1 and CDR2 from the germline V gene are KGHSH and LQKENI. Trimming removed 4 bases at V and 3 bases at J, with 12 bases between. This CDR3 has 14 amino acids. In DNA, the CDR3 is TGTGCCAGCTCACTTCGGACGGGGGACTATGGCTACACCTTC. This sequence encodes CASSLRTGDYGYTF.

This rearrangement joins TRBV5-4 to TRBJ2-1; 7 bases fit TRBD2. Trimming at V came to 3 bases and at J to 1 base, leaving 7 bases not matched to a gene. The CDR3 length is 16 residues. In germline, CDR1 is SGHNT, CDR2 YYREEE (reference sequence). The CDR3 DNA reads TGTGCCAGCAGCTGGGGGACTACCCGATCCTACAATGAGCAGTTCTTC. The encoded protein is CASSWGTTRSYNEQFF.

The V and J genes are TRBV28 and TRBJ1-2; D is undetermined. This CDR3 has 12 amino acids. Germline-derived CDR1 and CDR2 are MDHEN and SYDVKM. V lost 6 bases and J lost 7, with 12 bases in between. CDR3 sequence: CASRYRAAGYTF. CDR3 in DNA: TGTGCCAGCAGATATCGTGCGGCTGGCTACACCTTC.

This clone appeared once. The rearrangement joins TRBV11-1 to TRBJ2-5; perhaps TRBD1 as D (5 bases). Trimming removed 5 bases from V and 2 bases from J, with 12 bases in between. In germline, CDR1 is SGHAT, CDR2 FQDESV (reference sequence). This CDR3 spans 14 amino acids. CDR3 DNA sequence: TGTGCCAGCAGCCGTGGACATCGACAAGAGACCCAGTACTTC. Translating it yields CASSRGHRQETQYF.

The chain carries TRBV6-1 and TRBJ1-2; unclear D gene. The CDR3 runs to 13 residues. CDR1 MNHNS and CDR2 SASEGT come from the germline V gene. Trimming cost V 7 bases and J 6 bases, with 15 bases left between them. CDR3 coding DNA: TGTGCCAGCATGGCGGAACAATTCCATGGCTACACCTTC. Translation: CASMAEQFHGYTF.

The chain couples TRBV25-1 to TRBJ2-1; maybe TRBD2 (6 bases). V gave up 2 bases and J gave up 14 bases, with 25 bases separating them. CDR3 length: 16 amino acids. CDR1 MGHDK and CDR2 SYGVNS come from the germline V gene. The CDR3 DNA reads as TGTGCCAGCAGTGAACTTCCCGAGGATGGGAGGTCCGTTGAGTTCTTC. Translation gives CASSELPEDGRSVEFF.

The V gene is TRBV7-9, the J gene TRBJ2-1, with a tentative D call TRBD2 (5 bases). The CDR3 is 12 amino acids. The germline gives CDR1 SEHNR, CDR2 FQNEAQ (reference sequence). V lost 4 bases, J lost 4 bases, and 5 bases lay in between. CDR3 region: CASSSGYNEQFF. The CDR3 DNA is TGTGCCAGCAGCTCGGGGTACAATGAGCAGTTCTTC.

The chain links TRBV5-1 to TRBJ2-5; 13 nucleotides align to TRBD2. CDR1 and CDR2 from the germline V gene are SGHRS and YFSETQ. The V and J ends lost 3 bases and 5 bases, in that order; junction bases with no gene match: 7. The CDR3 sequence is 16 residues long. This chain's CDR3 is CASSYGTSGISETQYF. CDR3 nucleotides: TGCGCCAGCAGCTATGGGACTAGCGGGATTTCGGAGACCCAGTACTTC. Full variable domain (missing parts from reference TRBV5-1 and TRBJ2-5): KAGVTQTPRYLIKTRGQQVTLSCSPISGHRSVSWYQQTPGQGLQFLFEYFSETQRNKGNFPGRFSGRQFSNSRSEMNVSTLELGDSALYLCASSYGTSGISETQYFGPGTRLLVL.

The V gene is TRBV5-4, the J gene TRBJ1-1, with D unclear. This CDR3 spans 13 amino acids. Trimming stripped 4 bases from V and 8 bases from J, with 15 bases between. CDR1 and CDR2 from the germline V gene are SGHNT and YYREEE (reference sequence). The CDR3 here is CASSPTPLWEAFF. As DNA, the CDR3 is TGTGCCAGCAGCCCAACACCGCTGTGGGAAGCTTTCTTT.

V gene TRBV9 combines with J gene TRBJ2-1; perhaps TRBD1 as D (6 bases). The V end was cut by 3 bases, the J end by 1 base, with 14 bases between. The germline V gene has CDR1 SGDLS and CDR2 YYNGEE. The CDR3 sequence is 16 residues long. CDR3 sequence: CASSAIYDRSYNEQFF. The CDR3 DNA follows: TGTGCCAGCAGCGCAATCTACGACAGGTCCTACAATGAGCAGTTCTTC.

This clone turned up a few times. Within the sample, other DNA sequences also encode this same CDR3. The rearrangement joins TRBV6-6 to TRBJ1-2; 11 bases are shared with TRBD1. Germline loops: CDR1 MNHNY, CDR2 SVGAGI (reference sequence). With 2 bases clipped from V and 8 bases from J, the junction kept 1 base outside the gene matches. This CDR3 is built from 13 residues. The CDR3 DNA sequence: TGTGCCAGCAGTTACGGGACAGGGGGAGGCTACACCTTC. Residues: CASSYGTGGGYTF.

This sequence joins TRBV5-1 and TRBJ2-1, with TRBD1 matching over 7 bases. The CDR3 is made up of 15 amino acids. Germline-derived CDR1 and CDR2 are SGHRS and YFSETQ. The V segment lost 5 bases and the J segment 5 bases; nucleotides outside the gene matches: 10. CDR3 loop: CASRLMATGHNEQFF. The CDR3 DNA follows: TGCGCCAGCAGGTTAATGGCGACAGGGCACAATGAGCAGTTCTTC.